The 2 T cell receptor beta chains below were found in one sample sequenced in a study of shared clonotypes between healthy human individuals. The table came from immunoSEQ multiplex PCR; TCRdb's copy has only in-frame clones and leaves some out. The table has approximately 530,000 clones, more than 95% seen once. Material for sequencing was naive CD4+ T cells sorted from blood. The subset is: CD45RA+ positively selected. Source of these receptors: a woman younger than 45 in good health.

The chain links TRBV10-3 to TRBJ1-6; D not resolved. The germline V gene encodes CDR1 ENHRY and CDR2 SYGVKD. This CDR3 has 14 amino acids. Between the trimmed V and J ends, which lost 10 bases and 10 bases, there was a span of 20 bases. The CDR3 DNA follows: TGTGCCACCAAGATTGCCTTCGAGGAATCACCCCTCCACTTT. Protein: CATKIAFEESPLHF.

CDR3: CASSELQGASANEQFF. CDR3 DNA sequence: TGTGCCAGCAGTGAACTGCAGGGGGCCAGCGCCAATGAGCAGTTCTTC. This chain uses TRBV28 with TRBJ2-1; 8 bases align to TRBD1. The CDR3 extends over 16 amino acids. V lost 5 bases and J lost 6; bases outside the gene matches: 12. CDR1 and CDR2 (germline): MDHEN, SYDVKM.